One T cell receptor (beta chain) is described in this entry. The entry originates in a study of blood T cell repertoires in COVID-19. Sequencing used immunoSEQ multiplex PCR; TCRdb keeps in-frame clones, though not all of them. The sample lists more than 90,000 clones, around 90% seen once, with about 8% in the top ten. Germline lookup yields CDR1 SGDLS and CDR2 YYNGEE. CDR3 size: 13 residues. V gave up 0 bases and J gave up 4 bases, with 7 bases separating them. Sequencing was carried out using peripheral blood. The source of this sequence is a human donor in a cohort sampled during active COVID-19. The V gene is TRBV9, the J gene TRBJ2-5; possible D gene TRBD2, 6 bases. The CDR3 DNA is TGTGCCAGCAGCGTAGCCGGGAGAGAGACCCAGTACTTC. It translates to CASSVAGRETQYF.